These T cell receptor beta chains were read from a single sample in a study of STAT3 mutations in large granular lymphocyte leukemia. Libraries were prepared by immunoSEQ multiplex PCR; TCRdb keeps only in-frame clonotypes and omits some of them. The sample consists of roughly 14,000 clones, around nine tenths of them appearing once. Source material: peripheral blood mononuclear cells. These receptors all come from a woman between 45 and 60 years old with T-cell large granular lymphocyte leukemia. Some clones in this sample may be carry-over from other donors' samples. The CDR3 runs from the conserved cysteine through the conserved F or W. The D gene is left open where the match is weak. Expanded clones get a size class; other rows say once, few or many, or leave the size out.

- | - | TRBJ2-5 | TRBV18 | TGTGCCAGCTCACCGCTGGGCGAGACCCAGTACTTC | CASSPLGETQYF
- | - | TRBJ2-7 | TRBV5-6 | TGTGCCAGCAGCTTGGCGGGGACGCAAACCTACGAGCAGTACTTC | CASSLAGTQTYEQYF
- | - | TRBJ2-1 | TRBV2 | TGTGCCAGCACCAGGGGGGAGGCGCTCAATGAGCAGTTCTTC | CASTRGEALNEQFF
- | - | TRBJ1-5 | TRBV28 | TGTGCCAGCAGTTTAGCAGGGCGAGGCAATCAGCCCCAGCATTTT | CASSLAGRGNQPQHF
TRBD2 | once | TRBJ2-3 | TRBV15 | TGTGCCACCAGCAGAGTGGGAGGGGGCACAGATACGCAGTATTTT | CATSRVGGGTDTQYF
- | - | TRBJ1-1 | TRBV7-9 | TGTGCCAGCAGCTTAGGGTCCACCACTGAAGCTTTCTTT | CASSLGSTTEAFF
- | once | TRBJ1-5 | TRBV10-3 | TGTGCCATCAGTGAGTGGGGAACCAGCAATCAGCCCCAGCATTTT | CAISEWGTSNQPQHF
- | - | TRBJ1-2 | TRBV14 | TGTGCCAGCAGCCACACCCGGGGCTATGGCTACACCTTC | CASSHTRGYGYTF
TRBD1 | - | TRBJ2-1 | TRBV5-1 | TGCGCCAGCAGCTTTAGACAGGGGGCGCCTTACAATGAGCAGTTCTTC | CASSFRQGAPYNEQFF
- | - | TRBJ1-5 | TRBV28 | TGTGCCAGCATCCTCTCCGGGTCCCAAGGTCAGCCCCAGCATTTT | CASILSGSQGQPQHF
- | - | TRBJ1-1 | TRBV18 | TGTGCCAGCTCACCTTCCAGGGATGAAGCTTTCTTT | CASSPSRDEAFF
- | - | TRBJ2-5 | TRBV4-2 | TGTGCCAGTAGCGCCGGGTCCTACACAGAGACCCAGTACTTC | CASSAGSYTETQYF
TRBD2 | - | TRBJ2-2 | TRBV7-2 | TGTGCCAGCAGATTAGGGACTATTATTATCGGGGAGCTGTTTTTT | CASRLGTIIIGELFF
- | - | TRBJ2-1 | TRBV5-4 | TGTGCCAGCAGCTTGTTCTTGGGAACTTACAATGAGCAGTTCTTC | CASSLFLGTYNEQFF
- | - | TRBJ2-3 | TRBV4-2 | TGTGCCAGCAGCCAAGATCGTACCGTTACAGATACGCAGTATTTT | CASSQDRTVTDTQYF
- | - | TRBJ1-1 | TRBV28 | TGTGCCAGCAGTTTGGTAAACGTAGCCACTGAAGCTTTCTTT | CASSLVNVATEAFF
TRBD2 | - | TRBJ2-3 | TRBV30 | TGTGCCTGGAGTTCTAGCGGGAGGTCAGATACGCAGTATTTT | CAWSSSGRSDTQYF
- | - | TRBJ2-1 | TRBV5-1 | TGCGCCAGCAGCTTGGGGATGGGACTGCACGATAAGGACAATGAGCAGTTCTTC | CASSLGMGLHDKDNEQFF
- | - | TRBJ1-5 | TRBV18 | TGTGCCAGCTCACGAGCAGGAGGGTTTAGTCAGCCCCAGCATTTT | CASSRAGGFSQPQHF
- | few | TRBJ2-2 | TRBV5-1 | TGCGCCAGCAGAGCGTTGTGGGCGGGACAGCTGAACCCCGGGGAGCTGTTTTTT | CASRALWAGQLNPGELFF
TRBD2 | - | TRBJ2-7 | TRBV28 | TGTGCCAGCATTCTCGCGGGAGGGGGGACCAAATCCCCCTACGAGCAGTACTTC | CASILAGGGTKSPYEQYF
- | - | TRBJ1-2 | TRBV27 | TGTGCCAGCAGTTTTCAGGGATACTATGGCTACACCTTC | CASSFQGYYGYTF
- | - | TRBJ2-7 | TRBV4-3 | TGCGCCAGCGCGGCCAGTCGGGGTGGGTACGAGCAGTACTTC | CASAASRGGYEQYF
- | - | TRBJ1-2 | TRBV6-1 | TGTGCCAGCAGTGAAGAATCTTACCGACTCTTTGACTACACCTTC | CASSEESYRLFDYTF
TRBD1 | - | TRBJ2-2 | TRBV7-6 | TGTGCCAGCAGCTCCGAAGGGACAGGGTATCCCGGGGAGCTGTTTTTT | CASSSEGTGYPGELFF